The entry that follows covers one T cell receptor (beta chain) sequence. Sequenced by immunoSEQ multiplex PCR; TCRdb stores in-frame clones only, minus some. This table has around 370,000 clones, under 95% appearing once. The sample is drawn from a study of blood T cell repertoires in COVID-19. Overall study context: PBMCs, B-cell-depleted T cells, or T cells were the source of the cDNA or gDNA that made up the material.

This CDR3 spans 13 amino acids. Germline assignment: CDR1 SGHDT and CDR2 YYEEEE. Between the trimmed V and J ends, which lost 4 bases and 3 bases, there was a span of 7 bases. This receptor was obtained from a woman aged 18-35 years who had recovered from COVID-19. The specimen was peripheral blood. V is TRBV5-6 and J is TRBJ2-2; D call uncertain. CDR3 coding DNA: TGTGCCAGCAGCCGAGTAGACACCGGGGAGCTGTTTTTT. This translates into CASSRVDTGELFF. The full variable domain, its missing parts supplied by reference TRBV5-6 and TRBJ2-2, is DAGVTQSPTHLIKTRGQQVTLRCSPKSGHDTVSWYQQALGQGPQFIFQYYEEEERQRGNFPDRFSGHQFPNYSSELNVNALLLGDSALYLCASSRVDTGELFFGEGSRLTVL.